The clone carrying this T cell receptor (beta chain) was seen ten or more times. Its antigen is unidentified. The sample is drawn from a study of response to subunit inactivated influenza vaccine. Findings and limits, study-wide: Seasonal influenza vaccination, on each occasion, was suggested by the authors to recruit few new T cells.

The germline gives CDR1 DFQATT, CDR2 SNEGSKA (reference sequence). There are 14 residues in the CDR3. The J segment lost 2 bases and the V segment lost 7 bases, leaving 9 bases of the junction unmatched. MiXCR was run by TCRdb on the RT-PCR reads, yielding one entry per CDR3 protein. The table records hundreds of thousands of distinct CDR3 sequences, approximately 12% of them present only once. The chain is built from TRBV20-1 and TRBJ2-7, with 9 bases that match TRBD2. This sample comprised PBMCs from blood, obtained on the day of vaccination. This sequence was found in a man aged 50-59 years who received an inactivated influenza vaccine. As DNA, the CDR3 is TGCAGTGTTCTTCGGAGCGGGAGGACCTACGAGCAGTACTTC. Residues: CSVLRSGRTYEQYF.